This T cell receptor (beta chain) was sequenced during a study of blood T cell repertoires in COVID-19. Data came from immunoSEQ multiplex PCR; TCRdb stores just in-frame clones and leaves some out. This sample yields approximately 280,000 clones, of which approximately 85% are seen a single time; approximately 5% belongs to the top ten. The ends lost 1 base at V and 6 bases at J; junction bases unmatched: 14. Germline CDR1 is SGHTA and CDR2 is FQGTGA. This CDR3 has 18 amino acids. V is TRBV7-3 and J is TRBJ2-3; 9 bases agree with TRBD2. The sequencing input was peripheral blood. The sequence came from a man in his fifties with active or convalescent COVID-19. CDR3 in DNA: TGTGCCAGCAGCTTAAGCAGTTCGGGAATAGCGGGAGTGGATACGCAGTATTTT. Translated, it gives CASSLSSSGIAGVDTQYF.